Listed here are 25 T cell receptor beta chains from one sample, sequenced in a study of HIV-infected children after antiretroviral therapy interruption. Unique molecular identifiers were included in an RNA-based 3' RACE TCR library. TCRdb ran MiXCR on the 3' RACE reads and lists one entry per CDR3 protein. Of 40,000 to 55,000 distinct CDR3 sequences listed, around 4.1% are singletons. This sample's treatment: PENTA 11 planned treatment interruption arm or continuous ART arm. Here the sequenced sample was CD45RA+ CD4+ T cells from PBMCs, pooled from several time points, taken from a donor given antiretroviral therapy, either interrupted or continuous. Regarding subset: naive CD4+ CD45RA+ CD45RO- T cells. The receptors were sampled from a pool of human donors with HIV.

This clonotype was counted many times. The chain joins TRBV20-1 to TRBJ2-7; the D gene is possibly TRBD1 (5 bases). The CDR3 spans 14 residues. Germline V CDR1 and CDR2: DFQATT, SNEGSKA (reference sequence). V was clipped by 3 bases and J by 0 bases, with 12 bases between them. DNA of the CDR3: TGCAGTGCTAGTGGGGCCTTTCCCTCCTACGAGCAGTACTTC. Residues: CSASGAFPSYEQYF.

This clonotype was seen many times. This chain links TRBV3-1 with TRBJ2-2; D call uncertain. Trimming took off 4 bases at V and 7 bases at J, with 10 bases between the two ends. The CDR3 is 13 residues long. CDR1 LGHDT and CDR2 YNNKEL come from the germline V gene (reference sequence). The CDR3 coding sequence is TGTGCCAGCAGCCCGTTAGAAATCGGGGAGCTGTTTTTT. It encodes CASSPLEIGELFF.

This clonotype was seen many times. This chain joins TRBV30 and TRBJ1-6; possible D gene TRBD1, 5 bases. The V end was cut by 0 bases, the J end by 7 bases, with 13 bases between. The germline gives CDR1 GTSNPN, CDR2 SVGIG (reference sequence). The CDR3 totals 15 residues. CDR3 amino acids: CAWSVLRGRNSPLHF. CDR3 nucleotides: TGTGCCTGGAGTGTACTCCGGGGACGCAATTCACCCCTCCACTTT. The full variable domain, rest sourced from reference TRBV30 and TRBJ1-6, is SQTIHQWPATLVQPVGSPLSLECTVEGTSNPNLYWYRQAAGRGLQLLFYSVGIGQISSEVPQNLSASRPQDRQFILSSKKLLLSDSGFYLCAWSVLRGRNSPLHFGNGTRLTVT.

This clonotype was recorded at least ten times. J is TRBJ2-6 and V is TRBV5-8; 7 bases are a match to TRBD1. Trimming cost V 3 bases and J 2 bases; bases outside gene matches: 8. This CDR3 has 17 amino acids. Germline V gene lookup returns CDR1 SGHTS and CDR2 YDEGEE. CDR3 nucleotides: TGTGCCAGCAGCTCCAGACCAGGGGGACCTGGGGCCAACGTCCTGACTTTC. This translates into CASSSRPGGPGANVLTF.

This clonotype was picked up many times. V usage is TRBV5-1 and J usage is TRBJ1-5; D is uncertain. This CDR3 has 15 residues. The ends were cut back, 1 base at V and 4 bases at J, with 12 bases in the middle. Germline CDR1 reads SGHRS; CDR2 reads YFSETQ. CDR3 nucleotide sequence: TGCGCCAGCAGCTTGTCCGACGGCTCTAATCAGCCCCAGCATTTT. It encodes CASSLSDGSNQPQHF. Full variable domain (outside the CDR3, taken from reference TRBV5-1 and TRBJ1-5): KAGVTQTPRYLIKTRGQQVTLSCSPISGHRSVSWYQQTPGQGLQFLFEYFSETQRNKGNFPGRFSGRQFSNSRSEMNVSTLELGDSALYLCASSLSDGSNQPQHFGDGTRLSIL.

This clonotype appeared many times. The genes are TRBV12-1 and TRBJ1-1; the table gives TRBD1 as D, unverified against the DNA. TRBV12-1 has pseudogene status. This CDR3 has 15 amino acids. The CDR3 spells CASSPVDRANTEAFF. CDR3 bases: TGTGCCAGCAGCCCCGTCGACAGGGCGAACACTGAAGCTTTCTTT.

Many counts were recorded for this clonotype. This chain connects TRBV28 to TRBJ2-7; 7 bases match TRBD1. CDR1 is MDHEN, CDR2 SYDVKM, per germline. This CDR3 spans 17 amino acids. V dropped 2 bases and J dropped 4; count of bases not matched to a gene: 14. The CDR3 loop is CASSLRSTGANRYEQYF. Written as DNA, the CDR3 is TGTGCCAGCAGTTTACGGTCAACAGGGGCCAACCGTTACGAGCAGTACTTC.

At least ten counts were recorded for this clonotype. This sequence joins TRBV27 and TRBJ2-1; no reliable D call. V dropped 7 bases and J dropped 4 bases, with 11 bases sitting between them. CDR1 and CDR2 from the germline V gene are MNHEY and SMNVEV (reference sequence). The CDR3 consists of 13 residues. Written as DNA, the CDR3 is TGTGCCAGCACCCGGCTCGGATACAATGAGCAGTTCTTC. This gives the protein CASTRLGYNEQFF.

This clonotype has a count of ten or more. This sequence joins TRBV20-1 and TRBJ2-7; tentatively, D is TRBD1 (5 bases). Germline V gene sequence: CDR1 DFQATT, CDR2 SNEGSKA (reference sequence). The V and J ends lost 6 bases and 4 bases respectively, with 13 bases between them. The CDR3 runs to 12 residues. As DNA, the CDR3 is TGCAGTGCGGGGCAGGGCGGATACGAGCAGTACTTC. Protein product: CSAGQGGYEQYF.

This clonotype was counted ten times or more. The genes are TRBV25-1 and TRBJ2-1, with 8 bases identical to TRBD1. CDR1 and CDR2 (germline): MGHDK, SYGVNS. The CDR3 is 15 amino acids. V lost 3 bases to trimming and J lost 5 bases; unmatched junction nucleotides: 6. CDR3 nucleotides: TGTGCCAGCAGTGATGCGGGACAGGTGCACAATGAGCAGTTCTTC. This gives the protein CASSDAGQVHNEQFF.

The V and J genes are TRBV30 and TRBJ2-7; the D call may be TRBD1 or TRBD2 (5 bases each). CDR1 is GTSNPN and CDR2 is SVGIG in the germline V gene (reference sequence). Trimming left V 0 bases short and J 2 bases short, with 14 bases between. This CDR3 region has 15 residues. The CDR3 here is CAWSVGGGPAYEQYF. Here the CDR3 DNA reads TGTGCCTGGAGTGTTGGTGGGGGACCCGCCTACGAGCAGTACTTC.

This clonotype was detected many times. The chain has TRBV12-3 or TRBV12-4 and TRBJ1-1; 8 bases map to TRBD1. Trimming took 6 bases from V and 0 from J; bases not matched to a gene: 6. This CDR3 has 15 residues. The CDR3 DNA sequence: TGTGCCAGCAGCGCTCAGGGGGCACTGAACACTGAAGCTTTCTTT. Protein product: CASSAQGALNTEAFF.

At least ten counts were recorded for this clonotype. The genes are TRBV5-1 and TRBJ2-3; TRBD2 matches at 11 bases. The CDR3 totals 16 residues. Germline V gene data show CDR1 as SGHRS and CDR2 as YFSETQ. With 0 bases clipped from V and 2 bases from J, the junction kept 2 bases outside the gene matches. CDR3: CASSLGLAGFTDTQYF. The DNA of the CDR3 is TGCGCCAGCAGCTTGGGACTAGCGGGGTTCACAGATACGCAGTATTTT.

The genes are TRBV29-1 and TRBJ1-1; D is possibly TRBD1 (6 bases). The CDR3 runs to 13 residues. Germline V gene data show CDR1 as SQVTM and CDR2 as ANQGSEA. The V gene lost 4 bases and the J gene lost 6 bases, with 15 bases spanning the gap. CDR3 sequence: CSVVGGRFAEAFF. CDR3 sequence (DNA): TGCAGCGTTGTGGGGGGCCGGTTTGCTGAAGCTTTCTTT.

This clonotype came up many times. This chain links TRBV2 with TRBJ2-1; either TRBD1 or TRBD2 may supply D (6 bases each). From germline, CDR1 is SNHLY and CDR2 FYNNEI. The CDR3 length is 13 residues. V was cut by 2 bases and J by 7 bases, with 9 bases left in between. CDR3 protein: CASSERGDNEQFF. DNA for the CDR3: TGTGCCAGCAGTGAAAGGGGGGATAATGAGCAGTTCTTC.

This clonotype was recorded at least ten times. The V and J genes are TRBV6-5 and TRBJ1-2; TRBD1 might be the D (6 bases). V was cut by 6 bases and J by 4 bases, with 15 bases left in between. The CDR3 has 14 amino acids. In germline, CDR1 is MNHEY, CDR2 SVGAGI. The CDR3 DNA follows: TGTGCCAGCAGATCCGTAACAGGGACCTATGGCTACACCTTC. Protein sequence: CASRSVTGTYGYTF.

The table lists this clonotype with many counts. The chain carries TRBV7-9 and TRBJ2-4, with D possibly being TRBD1 (6 bases). The CDR3 is 15 residues long. Germline V gives CDR1 SEHNR, CDR2 FQNEAQ (reference sequence). V was shortened by 4 bases and J by 7 bases, with 17 bases between the two germline ends. CDR3 sequence reads: CASSSGAQTTNIQYF. The CDR3 DNA reads as TGTGCCAGCAGCTCAGGGGCACAGACTACCAACATTCAGTACTTC.

This rearrangement joins TRBV25-1 to TRBJ1-6; 9 positions agree with TRBD1. CDR1 and CDR2 (germline): MGHDK, SYGVNS. This CDR3 contains 18 residues. With 6 bases clipped from V and 0 bases from J, the junction kept 9 bases outside the gene matches. CDR3 in amino acids: CASRGTGLLSSYNSPLHF. CDR3 in DNA: TGTGCCAGCAGAGGGACAGGGCTTTTGAGCTCCTATAATTCACCCCTCCACTTT.

In this sample, this clonotype turned up many times. The chain uses TRBV5-6 and TRBJ1-5; D is unclear. The V and J ends lost 0 bases and 1 base respectively, with 8 bases between them. The CDR3 is 15 residues long. The germline V gene encodes CDR1 SGHDT and CDR2 YYEEEE. The chain's CDR3 is CASSLVMDSNQPQHF. The CDR3 DNA follows: TGTGCCAGCAGCTTGGTAATGGACAGCAATCAGCCCCAGCATTTT. Looking up the rest from reference TRBV5-6 and TRBJ1-5 gives the full variable domain: DAGVTQSPTHLIKTRGQQVTLRCSPKSGHDTVSWYQQALGQGPQFIFQYYEEEERQRGNFPDRFSGHQFPNYSSELNVNALLLGDSALYLCASSLVMDSNQPQHFGDGTRLSIL.

This clonotype occurred many times. The chain couples TRBV10-3 to TRBJ2-3; TRBD1 agrees at 8 bases. The CDR3 runs 14 residues. J gave up 4 bases and V 5 bases, and 5 bases lay outside the gene matches. CDR1 and CDR2 (germline): ENHRY, SYGVKD. In DNA, the CDR3 is TGTGCCATCAGTACGGACAGGGAAGCAGATACGCAGTATTTT. Translating it yields CAISTDREADTQYF.

This clonotype was counted ten times or more. V and J are TRBV3-1 and TRBJ2-6; D is unclear. In germline, CDR1 is LGHDT, CDR2 YNNKEL (reference sequence). V lost 5 bases, J lost 0 bases, and 11 bases lay in between. The CDR3 totals 16 residues. The CDR3 protein is CASSDQPFSGANVLTF. CDR3 bases: TGTGCCAGCAGCGACCAACCCTTCTCTGGGGCCAACGTCCTGACTTTC.

The table lists this clonotype with a few counts. With a much larger clone just one base away, this may be a read error. The chain recombines TRBV2 with TRBJ1-5; unclear D gene. Between the trimmed V and J ends, which lost 3 bases and 8 bases, there was a span of 8 bases. Germline CDR1 reads SNHLY; CDR2 reads FYNNEI. The length of the CDR3 is 12 residues. CDR3 amino acids: CASSDRDKPQHF. In DNA, the CDR3 is TGTGCCAGCAGTGACAGAGATAAGCCCCAGCATTTT.

In DNA, the CDR3 is TGTGCCAGCAGTGAAAGGGATGAAAAACTGTTTTTT. It codes for CASSERDEKLFF. The chain employs TRBV7-3 and TRBJ1-4, with no clear D. CDR1 and CDR2 from the germline V gene are SGHTA and FQGTGA. This CDR3 contains 12 residues. V lost 6 bases and J lost 6, with 8 bases in between.

The chain uses TRBV12-5 and TRBJ2-1; D remains unclear. Germline V gene sequence: CDR1 LGHNT, CDR2 FRNRAP. Trimming left V 2 bases short and J 0 bases short, with 5 bases between. This CDR3 spans 14 amino acids. The CDR3 region has the DNA TGTGCTAGTGGTTTGCCGGACTCCTACAATGAGCAGTTCTTC. It translates to CASGLPDSYNEQFF.

By its share, this clonotype is medium-sized (0.01 to 0.1%). A read error may account for a junction end that differs from germline. The rearrangement joins TRBV6-6 to TRBJ2-2; the match to TRBD1 covers 9 bases. The CDR3 totals 15 residues. Germline CDR1 reads MNHNY; CDR2 reads SVGAGI (reference sequence). Here the CDR3 DNA reads TGTGCCAGCGGTGATCGGGACAGGGACACCGGGCAGCTCTACTTT. Its translation: CASGDRDRDTGQLYF.